The 28 T cell receptor beta chains reported below all come from one sample, sequenced in a study of blood T cell repertoires in COVID-19. Sequencing was performed with immunoSEQ multiplex PCR; in TCRdb, only in-frame clones are kept and a portion is missing. The sample contains 13,000 to 15,000 clones, around 89% of which appear only once. Sequencing was performed on peripheral blood. The receptors originated from a human donor in a cohort sampled during active COVID-19.

The V and J genes are TRBV27 and TRBJ2-3; perhaps TRBD2 as D (6 bases). Germline loops: CDR1 MNHEY, CDR2 SMNVEV (reference sequence). The CDR3 is 14 amino acids. Trimming shortened V by 6 bases and J by 2 bases, and 12 bases separated the two germline ends. The CDR3 sequence: CASRGGTITDTQYF. In DNA form, the CDR3 reads TGTGCCAGCAGAGGCGGGACCATCACAGATACGCAGTATTTT.

CDR3 region: CASSSPGLAVSNEQFF. DNA for the CDR3: TGCGCCAGCAGCTCACCGGGACTAGCGGTTTCCAATGAGCAGTTCTTC. The chain is built from TRBV5-1 and TRBJ2-1; 11 nucleotides align to TRBD2. The trim removed 3 bases at V and 6 bases at J, leaving 8 bases unmatched. Germline assignment: CDR1 SGHRS and CDR2 YFSETQ. The CDR3 has 16 amino acids.

This clone has just one count. The V call is TRBV10-3, the J call TRBJ2-1; TRBD2 matches at 8 bases. Germline lookup yields CDR1 ENHRY and CDR2 SYGVKD. The ends lost 10 bases at V and 4 bases at J; junction bases unmatched: 6. This CDR3 is built from 13 residues. CDR3 sequence reads: CATDSGAYNEQFF. The CDR3, as DNA: TGTGCCACCGATAGCGGGGCGTACAATGAGCAGTTCTTC.

The chain links TRBV6-2 or TRBV6-3 to TRBJ1-2; 8 bases fit TRBD1. The V gene's germline CDR1 is MNHEY and CDR2 SVGEGT. J gave up 3 bases and V 4 bases, and 13 bases lay outside the gene matches. The CDR3 is made up of 17 amino acids. CDR3 region: CASSFSSGQGLDYGYTF. DNA of the CDR3: TGTGCCAGCAGTTTCTCTTCAGGACAGGGATTAGACTATGGCTACACCTTC.

The chain combines TRBV3-1 (or the pseudogene TRBV3-2) with TRBJ1-1; D remains ambiguous. Trimming shortened V by 3 bases and J by 6 bases, and 11 bases separated the two germline ends. Germline V CDR1 and CDR2: LGHDT, YNNKEL (reference sequence). This CDR3 contains 13 residues. The CDR3 DNA follows: TGTGCCAGCAGCCACGGGGAAAGGGCTGAAGCTTTCTTT. Its protein is CASSHGERAEAFF.

The chain carries TRBV29-1 and TRBJ1-2; 7 bases match TRBD1. V lost 0 bases to trimming and J lost 2 bases; unmatched junction nucleotides: 12. Per germline, CDR1 SQVTM and CDR2 ANQGSEA. The CDR3 contains 17 residues. The CDR3 region is CSVEELGGQKLNYGYTF. For the CDR3, the DNA is TGCAGCGTTGAAGAATTAGGGGGACAGAAATTAAACTATGGCTACACCTTC.

J is TRBJ1-5 and V is TRBV27; D is uncertain. V lost 7 bases, J lost 8 bases, and 18 bases lay in between. Germline CDR1 and CDR2: MNHEY and SMNVEV (reference sequence). CDR3 length equals 14 residues. The CDR3 sequence is CASTRHRRVEPQHF. The CDR3 nucleotides are TGTGCCAGCACCCGACACCGCCGAGTTGAGCCCCAGCATTTT.

This clone was observed a handful of times. The chain recombines TRBV19 with TRBJ1-5; unclear D gene. This CDR3 spans 15 amino acids. CDR1 LNHDA and CDR2 SQIVND come from the germline V gene (reference sequence). Trimming took 3 bases from V and 3 from J, leaving 12 bases between them. CDR3 sequence (DNA): TGTGCCAGTAGTATGTCCGGAGGTCCCAATCAGCCCCAGCATTTT. As protein: CASSMSGGPNQPQHF. The full variable domain, in which reference TRBV19 and TRBJ1-5 provide the parts outside the CDR3, is DGGITQSPKYLFRKEGQNVTLSCEQNLNHDAMYWYRQDPGQGLRLIYYSQIVNDFQKGDIAEGYSVSREKKESFPLTVTSAQKNPTAFYLCASSMSGGPNQPQHFGDGTRLSIL.

The rearrangement joins TRBV3-1 (or the pseudogene TRBV3-2) to TRBJ2-2; weak D call: TRBD2 (6 bases). Germline V gene lookup returns CDR1 LGHDT and CDR2 YNNKEL (reference sequence). The CDR3 totals 16 residues. Trimming removed 1 base from V and 7 bases from J, with 16 bases in between. CDR3 DNA sequence: TGTGCCAGCAGCCAAGGAGGAGGGTTTTCTGGCGGGGAGCTGTTTTTT. Translated: CASSQGGGFSGGELFF.

This chain uses TRBV15 with TRBJ2-7, with 7 bases fitting TRBD1. Germline trimming cut 5 bases from V and 3 bases from J; bases unmatched to any gene: 4. CDR1 is LNHNV and CDR2 is YYDKDF in the germline V gene (reference sequence). The CDR3 is 13 residues long. CDR3 in amino acids: CATSQDRDYEQYF. The CDR3 DNA reads TGTGCCACCAGCCAAGACAGGGACTACGAGCAGTACTTC.

This rearrangement joins TRBV28 to TRBJ1-1, with 8 positions matching TRBD1. Germline CDR1 MDHEN, CDR2 SYDVKM. J was trimmed by 6 bases and V by 3 bases; bases with no gene match: 3. This CDR3 spans 13 amino acids. The CDR3 DNA follows: TGTGCCAGCAGTTTGGACAGGGCTGCTGAAGCTTTCTTT. Translating it yields CASSLDRAAEAFF.

The gene calls are TRBV6-6 and TRBJ1-1; 12 nucleotides match TRBD1. There are 17 residues in the CDR3. V lost 5 bases and J lost 0; bases outside the gene matches: 7. Per germline, CDR1 MNHNY and CDR2 SVGAGI (reference sequence). As DNA, the CDR3 is TGTGCCAGCAGTCACCCCGGGACAGGGGGCCTGAACACTGAAGCTTTCTTT. Translating it yields CASSHPGTGGLNTEAFF.

This chain links TRBV19 with TRBJ1-6; possibly TRBD1 for D (5 bases). The CDR3 contains 14 residues. Germline loops: CDR1 LNHDA, CDR2 SQIVND (reference sequence). The germline V and J ends were trimmed by 3 bases and 9 bases, with 12 bases remaining between them. DNA of the CDR3: TGTGCCAGTAGTATTGGGGCAGCCACTTCACCCCTCCACTTT. Translating it yields CASSIGAATSPLHF.

This clone has a handful of counts. The V gene is TRBV5-1, the J gene TRBJ2-1; tentative D call: TRBD2 (5 bases). Trimming stripped 4 bases from V and 7 bases from J, with 18 bases between. The germline V gene has CDR1 SGHRS and CDR2 YFSETQ. This CDR3 has 15 amino acids. The CDR3, as DNA: TGCGCCAGCAGCCGCGTTCCGGGATCTCGAAATGAGCAGTTCTTC. Residues: CASSRVPGSRNEQFF.

This sequence joins TRBV6-5 and TRBJ2-7, with D perhaps TRBD2 (7 bases). This CDR3 is 13 amino acids long. Looked up from germline, CDR1 is MNHEY and CDR2 is SVGAGI. V was shortened by 8 bases and J by 2 bases, with 13 bases between the two germline ends. The chain's CDR3 is CASSRGRAYEQYF. The CDR3, as DNA: TGTGCCAGCTCAAGGGGGAGGGCCTACGAGCAGTACTTC.

In nucleotides, the CDR3 is TGTGCCAGCAGCTTAGTTACCGGGACAGGGACGTTCGAGCAGTACTTC. As protein: CASSLVTGTGTFEQYF. The chain is built from TRBV7-8 and TRBJ2-7; 9 bases fit TRBD1. Germline CDR1 SGHVS, CDR2 FQNEAQ. Trimming cost V 1 base and J 6 bases; bases outside gene matches: 10. This CDR3 is built from 16 residues.

The chain recombines TRBV19 with TRBJ2-1, with D possibly being TRBD1 (6 bases). Trimming removed 2 bases at V and 2 bases at J, with 10 bases between. The length of the CDR3 is 15 residues. CDR1 LNHDA and CDR2 SQIVND come from the germline V gene (reference sequence). CDR3 sequence: CASSISQGAYNEQFF. DNA for the CDR3: TGTGCCAGTAGTATATCACAGGGCGCCTACAATGAGCAGTTCTTC. The variable domain in full, completed from reference TRBV19 and TRBJ2-1, reads DGGITQSPKYLFRKEGQNVTLSCEQNLNHDAMYWYRQDPGQGLRLIYYSQIVNDFQKGDIAEGYSVSREKKESFPLTVTSAQKNPTAFYLCASSISQGAYNEQFFGPGTRLTVL.

V and J are TRBV15 and TRBJ2-1, with D hard to call. The V and J ends lost 2 bases and 10 bases respectively, with 12 bases between them. Germline V CDR1 and CDR2: LNHNV, YYDKDF (reference sequence). The CDR3 contains 13 residues. The CDR3 DNA reads TGTGCCACCAGCAGACTCACCGCAGGAGAGCAGTTCTTC. Protein product: CATSRLTAGEQFF.

CDR3 bases: TGTGCCAGCAGCGCGACTAGTTCGACTGAGCAGTTCTTC. Translation: CASSATSSTEQFF. The chain is built from TRBV9 and TRBJ2-1; perhaps TRBD2 as D (6 bases). Germline V lookup: CDR1 SGDLS, CDR2 YYNGEE. The CDR3 has 13 amino acids. V was pared by 3 bases and J by 9 bases, with 13 bases between.

The J gene is TRBJ2-1, the V gene TRBV29-1; TRBD2 aligns across 14 bases. V lost 6 bases to trimming and J lost 7 bases; unmatched junction nucleotides: 11. The CDR3 totals 16 residues. Germline V CDR1 and CDR2: SQVTM, ANQGSEA. The CDR3 spells CSVSPTSGRAGNEQFF. The CDR3 DNA sequence: TGCAGCGTCTCCCCGACTAGCGGGAGGGCGGGGAATGAGCAGTTCTTC.

The chain carries TRBV18 and TRBJ1-4; 10 bases are shared with TRBD1. J was trimmed by 4 bases and V by 6 bases; bases with no gene match: 8. The CDR3 spans 16 residues. Germline V gene sequence: CDR1 KGHSH, CDR2 LQKENI. The CDR3: CASSPTTGGGNEKLFF. CDR3 nucleotides: TGTGCCAGCTCCCCAACGACAGGGGGCGGTAATGAAAAACTGTTTTTT.

The CDR3 protein is CASSFGYEQYF. The CDR3 DNA follows: TGTGCCAGCAGTTTCGGCTACGAGCAGTACTTC. The rearrangement joins TRBV12-3 or TRBV12-4 to TRBJ2-7; no firm D call. V lost 3 bases and J lost 3, with 3 bases in between. The CDR3 has 11 residues.

This chain links TRBV19 with TRBJ1-1, with 7 bases identical to TRBD1. With 4 bases clipped from V and 5 bases from J, the junction kept 16 bases outside the gene matches. The CDR3 loop spans 17 amino acids. Germline assignment: CDR1 LNHDA and CDR2 SQIVND (reference sequence). The CDR3 loop reads CASSTNRGSVGMTEAFF. CDR3 nucleotide sequence: TGTGCCAGTAGTACAAACAGGGGATCGGTTGGGATGACTGAAGCTTTCTTT.

The V and J genes are TRBV20-1 and TRBJ2-3, with no clear D. CDR3 length equals 11 residues. From germline, CDR1 is DFQATT and CDR2 SNEGSKA (reference sequence). V lost 4 bases to trimming and J lost 5 bases, with 7 bases between them. The CDR3 here is CSATTGDTQYF. In DNA form, the CDR3 reads TGCAGTGCTACGACGGGAGATACGCAGTATTTT.

This sequence joins TRBV18 and TRBJ2-3, with a tentative D call TRBD2 (5 bases). Germline values: CDR1 KGHSH, CDR2 LQKENI. This CDR3 contains 15 residues. Trimming left V 2 bases short and J 3 bases short, with 12 bases between. The CDR3 coding sequence is TGTGCCAGCTCACCAGTTAGCGTGGGAACAGATACGCAGTATTTT. Protein sequence: CASSPVSVGTDTQYF.

The chain joins TRBV7-3 to TRBJ2-1, with TRBD2 as a possible D gene (5 bases). This CDR3 comprises 16 residues. Trimming removed 1 base from V and 6 bases from J, with 16 bases in between. CDR1 is SGHTA and CDR2 is FQGTGA in the germline V gene. This chain's CDR3 is CASSLSAASGSNEQFF. DNA for the CDR3: TGTGCCAGCAGCTTAAGTGCCGCCTCGGGGTCCAATGAGCAGTTCTTC.

The V call is TRBV7-2, the J call TRBJ2-7; D is uncertain. The CDR3 is 14 amino acids. CDR1 and CDR2 from the germline V gene are SGHTA and FQGNSA. The V and J ends lost 6 bases and 2 bases respectively, with 14 bases between them. The CDR3 coding sequence is TGTGCCAGCAGTCGCACGACACCCCCCTACGAGCAGTACTTC. Translated, it gives CASSRTTPPYEQYF.

This chain joins TRBV3-1 (or the pseudogene TRBV3-2) and TRBJ2-1, with a weak D call TRBD2 (6 bases). CDR3 length equals 16 residues. Germline V lookup: CDR1 LGHDT, CDR2 YNNKEL (reference sequence). V dropped 1 base and J dropped 0 bases, with 10 bases sitting between them. CDR3: CASSQADGSSYNEQFF. CDR3 nucleotides: TGTGCCAGCAGCCAAGCGGACGGGAGCTCCTACAATGAGCAGTTCTTC.